This T cell receptor (beta chain) was observed in a study of CD8 T cells in Susac syndrome (dated by TCRdb to between 2018 and 2021). Notes on the research overall: Whether CD8+ T cell activation and differentiation in Susac syndrome was antigen driven was tested using repertoire sequencing.

Regarding this clonotype: Its antigen is unknown. No qualities accompany the bases; no much larger clone lies one base away.

High-throughput TCR beta sequencing profiled peripheral blood CD8+ and CD4+ T cells from healthy donors, Susac syndrome patients and multiple sclerosis patients. Healthy donors were included as age- and sex-matched controls. Bulk CD8+ and CD4+ T cells were purified by magnetic negative isolation, while CD8+ TEMRA cells were enriched using FACS. Blood was collected in EDTA tubes and processed within 24 hours, with PBMCs isolated through density gradient centrifugation. PBMCs intended for TCR sequencing were cryopreserved in liquid nitrogen and thawed later in a water bath at 37 degrees C. A purity of at least 90% was achieved for sorted or isolated CD4+, CD8+ and CD8+ TEMRA cells. RNA was extracted using the RNeasy kit, and about 0.45 to 1 ug of the RNA was reverse transcribed with random hexamers. The immunoSEQ multiplex PCR assay, covering 54 Vbeta and 13 Jbeta segments, was used to amplify TCR beta CDR3 regions. To correct PCR amplification bias, a synthetic template baseline was used for both primer optimization and computational correction. The study's own analysis went as follows. Reads were annotated to V, D and J genes according to IMGT and were analyzed with immunoSEQ Analyzer, with only productive sequences retained. To calculate clonality, Shannon entropy was normalized by log2 of the number of productive unique sequences and then subtracted from one. Public and private clones were assessed among the 100 most prevalent clones of each patient and control. Susac-specific clones were defined as absent from healthy and MS cohorts, some 1,000 published viral clones and other ImmuneACCESS disease sequences. The public reads were run again by TCRdb, first through fastp at Q25 and then through MiXCR, and only productive beta chains were kept. Every CDR3 protein is listed once, alongside the most common genes and DNA of its rows. The authors' filters were not applied to this entry. The sample profile shows 180,000 or so distinct CDR3 sequences; about 95% of them were found once. The ten largest make up around 0.11% of the sample.

The study at large found these results: The number of individuals in the TCR sequencing and HLA analysis was acknowledged as relatively small.

Looking up the germline V gene (reference sequence) yields CDR1 GTSNPN and CDR2 SVGIG. The CDR3 runs 13 residues from the cysteine to the phenylalanine. Solely the CDR3 DNA is kept, with 39 bases framed from the first base. Unmatched junction bases come to 5, with V trimmed by 5 bases and J by 4 bases. The V and J genes are TRBV30 and TRBJ1-1; TRBD1 agrees with 9 junctional bases. This clonotype was obtained from a human donor in good health. What was sequenced was CD4+ T cells from PBMCs. This receptor carries the CDR3 CAWDRGTSTEAFF. The sequence in DNA is TGTGCCTGGGACAGGGGGACGAGCACTGAAGCTTTCTTT.